This T cell receptor beta chain is from a study of Graves' ophthalmopathy and Graves' hyperthyroidism. The CDR3 is 18 amino acids. The germline V and J ends were trimmed by 3 bases and 1 base, with 16 bases remaining between them. The germline V gene has CDR1 SGHAT and CDR2 FQNNGV. RNA served as the template for amplifying TCR beta CDR3 regions. Amplification began with first-round RT-PCR using HTBI primers, then second-round multiplex PCR was performed. TCRdb reprocessed the multiplex PCR reads via MiXCR and lists one record per CDR3 protein. The data contain about 620,000 distinct CDR3 sequences, 22% of them singletons.

This rearrangement joins TRBV11-2 to TRBJ2-6; possibly TRBD1 or TRBD2 for D (5 bases each). Source material: peripheral blood. This TCR was recovered from a woman aged 18-29 years with stable Graves' hyperthyroidism. Some clones in this sample may be carry-over from other donors' samples. In nucleotides, the CDR3 is TGTGCCAGCAGCTTGTCCGGGACGGTTTTATCTGGGGCCAACGTCCTGACTTTC. Residues: CASSLSGTVLSGANVLTF. The full variable domain, with the rest looked up from reference TRBV11-2 and TRBJ2-6, is EAGVAQSPRYKIIEKRQSVAFWCNPISGHATLYWYQQILGQGPKLLIQFQNNGVVDDSQLPKDRFSAERLKGVDSTLKIQPAKLEDSAVYLCASSLSGTVLSGANVLTFGAGSRLTVL.